The clone carrying this T cell receptor beta chain occurred a few times. The sample originates from a study of identical twins. This CDR3 contains 13 residues. TCRdb reanalysed the 5' RACE reads using MiXCR and keeps one entry per CDR3 protein. Of a few hundred thousand distinct CDR3 sequences listed, roughly 26% are singletons. The data also belong to a second study, concerning T cells expressing NK-cell markers. That source notes: Of eight sequenced donors, seven were HCMV-seropositive and one HCMV-seronegative. Dominant NKG2C+ clonotypes in a handful of donors made up roughly 1.0-8% of CD8+ T cells.

The rearrangement links TRBV3-2 to TRBJ1-1. TRBV3-2 is deemed a pseudogene. Sequenced sample: CD4+ T cells sorted from blood. This receptor was identified in a woman younger than 35 in good health. The CDR3 DNA sequence: TGTGCCAGCAGCCAGGACATGGACACTGAAGCTTTCTTT. This encodes CASSQDMDTEAFF.